These T cell receptor beta chains were read from a single sample in a study of CD8 T cells in Susac syndrome. TCRdb reprocessed the immunoSEQ multiplex PCR reads with MiXCR, giving one entry per CDR3 protein. The table lists under 95,000 distinct CDR3 sequences, over 90% of them singletons. The specimen was CD8+ T cells from PBMCs. The receptor set was obtained from a human donor with Susac syndrome. CDR3s include the opening cysteine and the closing phenylalanine or tryptophan. D genes are given only for firm matches. Part of the rows lack a size; the others show once, few, many or a class for expanded clones.

V gene: TRBV4-1
J gene: TRBJ1-1
clone size: NA
D gene: TRBD1
CDR3 DNA: TGCGCCAGCAGCCTAACAGGGGACACTGAAGCTTTCTTT
CDR3 protein: CASSLTGDTEAFF

V gene: TRBV7-9
J gene: TRBJ1-5
clone size: NA
D gene: NA
CDR3 DNA: TGTGCCAGCAGCCCGGAGGGGGGCGATCAGCCCCAGCATTTT
CDR3 protein: CASSPEGGDQPQHF

V gene: TRBV5-1
J gene: TRBJ1-1
clone size: NA
D gene: NA
CDR3 DNA: TGCGCCAGCAGCTTGGCCGCAGGAGTGAACACTGAAGCTTTCTTT
CDR3 protein: CASSLAAGVNTEAFF

V gene: TRBV6-2/TRBV6-3
J gene: TRBJ1-4
clone size: NA
D gene: NA
CDR3 DNA: TGTGCCAGCAGTCTCGGTGAAAAACTGTTTTTT
CDR3 protein: CASSLGEKLFF

V gene: TRBV12-3/TRBV12-4
J gene: TRBJ2-1
clone size: NA
D gene: TRBD2
CDR3 DNA: TGTGCCAGCGAAGGGACTAGTTCCTACAATGAGCAGTTCTTC
CDR3 protein: CASEGTSSYNEQFF

V gene: TRBV9
J gene: TRBJ2-1
clone size: NA
D gene: TRBD1
CDR3 DNA: TGTGCCAGCAGCGTTGGACAGGGGGCGTTTAATGAGCAGTTCTTC
CDR3 protein: CASSVGQGAFNEQFF

V gene: TRBV29-1
J gene: TRBJ2-7
clone size: NA
D gene: NA
CDR3 DNA: TGCAGCGTTGAAAGCTCGACTCCCGACTACGAGCAGTACTTC
CDR3 protein: CSVESSTPDYEQYF

V gene: TRBV20-1
J gene: TRBJ2-7
clone size: NA
D gene: NA
CDR3 DNA: TGCAGTGTGCCAAGCGGACATACTTCCTACGAGCAGTACTTC
CDR3 protein: CSVPSGHTSYEQYF

V gene: TRBV3-1
J gene: TRBJ2-6
clone size: NA
D gene: NA
CDR3 DNA: TGTGCCAGCAGCCAAGCGGGAGACTACTCTGGGGCCAACGTCCTGACTTTC
CDR3 protein: CASSQAGDYSGANVLTF

V gene: TRBV30
J gene: TRBJ2-1
clone size: NA
D gene: NA
CDR3 DNA: TGTGCCTGGAGTGGGGGGGTTAGCTCCTACAATGAGCAGTTCTTC
CDR3 protein: CAWSGGVSSYNEQFF

V gene: TRBV4-2
J gene: TRBJ1-1
clone size: NA
D gene: NA
CDR3 DNA: TGTGCCAGCAGCCAACTTTTCTTGGGGACTGAAGCTTTCTTT
CDR3 protein: CASSQLFLGTEAFF

V gene: TRBV7-6
J gene: TRBJ1-1
clone size: NA
D gene: NA
CDR3 DNA: TGTGCCAGCAGCTTGGGGGAAGCGACTGAAGCTTTCTTT
CDR3 protein: CASSLGEATEAFF

V gene: TRBV15
J gene: TRBJ1-4
clone size: NA
D gene: NA
CDR3 DNA: TGTGCCGTACCCGCGGTCACTCCGGCGGAACTGTTTTTT
CDR3 protein: CAVPAVTPAELFF

V gene: TRBV7-7
J gene: TRBJ2-1
clone size: NA
D gene: NA
CDR3 DNA: TGTGCTAGCAGTCAGGAGGGGGGCCCCTACAATGAGCAGTTCTTC
CDR3 protein: CASSQEGGPYNEQFF

V gene: TRBV27
J gene: TRBJ2-1
clone size: NA
D gene: NA
CDR3 DNA: TGTGCCAGCAGTTTGGGCCCCTCCTACAATGAGCAGTTCTTC
CDR3 protein: CASSLGPSYNEQFF

V gene: TRBV7-9
J gene: TRBJ2-3
clone size: NA
D gene: NA
CDR3 DNA: TGTGCCAGCAGCCAATGGAGCGGGACAGATACGCAGTATTTT
CDR3 protein: CASSQWSGTDTQYF

V gene: TRBV12-3/TRBV12-4
J gene: TRBJ2-7
clone size: NA
D gene: TRBD1
CDR3 DNA: TGTGCCAGCAGTTGGGACAGGGGAACCCACGAGCAGTACTTC
CDR3 protein: CASSWDRGTHEQYF

V gene: TRBV15
J gene: TRBJ2-5
clone size: NA
D gene: NA
CDR3 DNA: TGTGCCACCAGCAGAGGACCGCCCGAGGAGACCCAGTACTTC
CDR3 protein: CATSRGPPEETQYF

V gene: TRBV15
J gene: TRBJ2-1
clone size: NA
D gene: TRBD2
CDR3 DNA: TGTGCCACCAGCAGAGATCCGGGGACTAGCGTTGAGCAGTTCTTC
CDR3 protein: CATSRDPGTSVEQFF

V gene: TRBV20-1
J gene: TRBJ2-7
clone size: once
D gene: TRBD2
CDR3 DNA: TGCAGTGCTAGGACGCGGGAGGGCCTCGAGCAGTACTTC
CDR3 protein: CSARTREGLEQYF

V gene: TRBV5-1
J gene: TRBJ2-3
clone size: NA
D gene: NA
CDR3 DNA: TGCGCCAGCAGCTCCGGGACGGCCAGCACAGATACGCAGTATTTT
CDR3 protein: CASSSGTASTDTQYF

V gene: TRBV19
J gene: TRBJ2-7
clone size: NA
D gene: NA
CDR3 DNA: TGTGCCAGTAGTGAAGTAGGAGCCTACGAGCAGTACTTC
CDR3 protein: CASSEVGAYEQYF

V gene: TRBV6-2/TRBV6-3
J gene: TRBJ2-2
clone size: NA
D gene: TRBD2
CDR3 DNA: TGTGCCAGCAGTTCCGCGGCTAGCGGGGGCACCGGGGAGCTGTTTTTT
CDR3 protein: CASSSAASGGTGELFF

V gene: TRBV5-6
J gene: TRBJ2-5
clone size: NA
D gene: TRBD2
CDR3 DNA: TGTGCCAGCAGCCTGGGGACTAGCGGGAGTAGCGTGACCCAGTACTTC
CDR3 protein: CASSLGTSGSSVTQYF

V gene: TRBV29-1
J gene: TRBJ1-1
clone size: NA
D gene: TRBD1
CDR3 DNA: TGCAGCCTACGGACAGGGTCGAACACTGAAGCTTTCTTT
CDR3 protein: CSLRTGSNTEAFF

V gene: TRBV9
J gene: TRBJ1-1
clone size: NA
D gene: NA
CDR3 DNA: TGTGCCAGCAGCGTAGTGGCGAACACTGAAGCTTTCTTT
CDR3 protein: CASSVVANTEAFF

V gene: TRBV20-1
J gene: TRBJ2-1
clone size: NA
D gene: TRBD2
CDR3 DNA: TGCAGTGCTAGAGAACTAGCGGGAAAGGGTGAGCAGTTCTTC
CDR3 protein: CSARELAGKGEQFF

V gene: TRBV6-2/TRBV6-3
J gene: TRBJ1-5
clone size: once
D gene: NA
CDR3 DNA: TGTGCCAGCAGTTACTACCAAGGAGGGTATCAGCCCCAGCATTTT
CDR3 protein: CASSYYQGGYQPQHF

V gene: TRBV27
J gene: TRBJ1-2
clone size: NA
D gene: NA
CDR3 DNA: TGTGCCAGCAGTCCCCTCGGTACGATCTATGGCTACACCTTC
CDR3 protein: CASSPLGTIYGYTF

V gene: TRBV20-1
J gene: TRBJ2-3
clone size: NA
D gene: TRBD2
CDR3 DNA: TGCAGTGCAGGGCGGGAGGGCACAGATACGCAGTATTTT
CDR3 protein: CSAGREGTDTQYF

V gene: TRBV19
J gene: TRBJ1-1
clone size: NA
D gene: NA
CDR3 DNA: TGTGCCAGTAGTATGTGGGGGAACACTGAAGCTTTCTTT
CDR3 protein: CASSMWGNTEAFF

V gene: TRBV2
J gene: TRBJ2-3
clone size: NA
D gene: NA
CDR3 DNA: TGTGCCAGCGACTTGCCCGGAGATACGCAGTATTTT
CDR3 protein: CASDLPGDTQYF

V gene: TRBV20-1
J gene: TRBJ2-3
clone size: NA
D gene: NA
CDR3 DNA: TGCAGTGCCCACGGACTTCCCCCGCCCACAGATACGCAGTATTTT
CDR3 protein: CSAHGLPPPTDTQYF

V gene: TRBV7-6
J gene: TRBJ2-1
clone size: NA
D gene: TRBD1
CDR3 DNA: TGTGCCAGCAGTAAACGACAGACAGGGGTCAATGAGCAGTTCTTC
CDR3 protein: CASSKRQTGVNEQFF

V gene: TRBV27
J gene: TRBJ1-2
clone size: NA
D gene: NA
CDR3 DNA: TGTGCCAGCGGGGGGGGATCCGGCTATGGCTACACCTTC
CDR3 protein: CASGGGSGYGYTF

V gene: TRBV9
J gene: TRBJ2-3
clone size: NA
D gene: NA
CDR3 DNA: TGTGCCACCAGCCCCCCCGCGGGGCGGGATGTAGATACGCAGTATTTT
CDR3 protein: CATSPPAGRDVDTQYF

V gene: TRBV7-9
J gene: TRBJ2-1
clone size: few
D gene: TRBD2
CDR3 DNA: TGTGCCAGCAGCCTAGCGGGAGCGCGCTACAATGAGCAGTTCTTC
CDR3 protein: CASSLAGARYNEQFF

V gene: TRBV29-1
J gene: TRBJ1-2
clone size: NA
D gene: NA
CDR3 DNA: TGCAGCGCTAGGGCCATTTATGGCTACACCTTC
CDR3 protein: CSARAIYGYTF

V gene: TRBV5-4
J gene: TRBJ1-1
clone size: NA
D gene: NA
CDR3 DNA: TGTGCCAGCAGCTTGGGTTACAATCTTGACACTGAAGCTTTCTTT
CDR3 protein: CASSLGYNLDTEAFF

V gene: TRBV4-3
J gene: TRBJ2-7
clone size: NA
D gene: TRBD1
CDR3 DNA: TGCGCCAGCAGCCAAGATTGGCCAGGGGGATCGTACGAGCAGTACTTC
CDR3 protein: CASSQDWPGGSYEQYF

V gene: TRBV6-2/TRBV6-3
J gene: TRBJ2-7
clone size: NA
D gene: NA
CDR3 DNA: TGTGCCAGCAGTTACGGACGGACCTACGAGCAGTACTTC
CDR3 protein: CASSYGRTYEQYF

V gene: TRBV6-1
J gene: TRBJ2-2
clone size: NA
D gene: TRBD2
CDR3 DNA: TGTGCCAGCAGCAATCACGGGGCGGGAGTCCACACCGGGGAGCTGTTTTTT
CDR3 protein: CASSNHGAGVHTGELFF

V gene: TRBV2
J gene: TRBJ2-5
clone size: NA
D gene: NA
CDR3 DNA: TGTGCCAGCGATTTTCGAGAGACCCAGTACTTC
CDR3 protein: CASDFRETQYF

V gene: TRBV12-3/TRBV12-4
J gene: TRBJ2-7
clone size: NA
D gene: NA
CDR3 DNA: TGTGCCAGCAGTCTCTACGGGGGGGGACAGGGATACGAGCAGTACTTC
CDR3 protein: CASSLYGGGQGYEQYF

V gene: TRBV20-1
J gene: TRBJ2-1
clone size: NA
D gene: NA
CDR3 DNA: TGCAGTGCTCCCTCTAAGGGAGGGGGAAATGAGCAGTTCTTC
CDR3 protein: CSAPSKGGGNEQFF

V gene: TRBV12-3/TRBV12-4
J gene: TRBJ1-1
clone size: NA
D gene: TRBD1
CDR3 DNA: TGTGCCAGCAGTTACGACACAGGGGGCACTGAAGCTTTCTTT
CDR3 protein: CASSYDTGGTEAFF

V gene: TRBV4-2
J gene: TRBJ1-2
clone size: NA
D gene: NA
CDR3 DNA: TGTGCCAGCAGCCTCAATCGGCCGACGGATGGCTACACCTTC
CDR3 protein: CASSLNRPTDGYTF

V gene: TRBV7-9
J gene: TRBJ2-3
clone size: NA
D gene: NA
CDR3 DNA: TGTGCCACAACCGTCCCGACAGATACGCAGTATTTT
CDR3 protein: CATTVPTDTQYF

V gene: TRBV9
J gene: TRBJ2-6
clone size: NA
D gene: TRBD2
CDR3 DNA: TGTGCCAGCAGCGTACCGGGTAGCGGGACCCCCTCTGGGGCCAACGTCCTGACTTTC
CDR3 protein: CASSVPGSGTPSGANVLTF

V gene: TRBV7-2
J gene: TRBJ2-7
clone size: NA
D gene: NA
CDR3 DNA: TGTGCCAGCAGCCCAACCGTGGGGGGAGCGTACGAGCAGTACTTC
CDR3 protein: CASSPTVGGAYEQYF

V gene: TRBV4-2
J gene: TRBJ2-1
clone size: NA
D gene: TRBD2
CDR3 DNA: TGTGCCAGCAGCCACACTAGCGAAGAGCAGTTCTTC
CDR3 protein: CASSHTSEEQFF

V gene: TRBV13
J gene: TRBJ2-7
clone size: NA
D gene: TRBD2
CDR3 DNA: TGTGCCAGCAGCCCGACTAGCGGGAGTCTAGGATACGAGCAGTACTTC
CDR3 protein: CASSPTSGSLGYEQYF

V gene: TRBV19
J gene: TRBJ2-7
clone size: NA
D gene: TRBD1
CDR3 DNA: TGTGCCAGTAGTATGGCGGGGACAGGGTCGTACGAGCAGTACTTC
CDR3 protein: CASSMAGTGSYEQYF

V gene: TRBV5-1
J gene: TRBJ2-3
clone size: NA
D gene: TRBD1
CDR3 DNA: TGCGCCAGCAGCTCCCTGGGGGGACAGGGAAGCACAGATACGCAGTATTTT
CDR3 protein: CASSSLGGQGSTDTQYF

V gene: TRBV28
J gene: TRBJ2-7
clone size: once
D gene: NA
CDR3 DNA: TGTGCCAGCACCAATGACCCGGGAGCCCCCTACGAGCAGTACTTC
CDR3 protein: CASTNDPGAPYEQYF

V gene: TRBV6-5
J gene: TRBJ1-5
clone size: NA
D gene: NA
CDR3 DNA: TGTGCCAGCAGTTACCTCGGGGATTACGGCAATCAGCCCCAGCATTTT
CDR3 protein: CASSYLGDYGNQPQHF

V gene: TRBV20-1
J gene: TRBJ1-1
clone size: NA
D gene: NA
CDR3 DNA: TGCAGTGCGGTGGGGTGGAACACTGAAGCTTTCTTT
CDR3 protein: CSAVGWNTEAFF

V gene: TRBV29-1
J gene: TRBJ2-2
clone size: NA
D gene: TRBD2
CDR3 DNA: TGCAGCGTTGAAGGGGGCGGGAGTGGTAGCGGGGAGCTGTTTTTT
CDR3 protein: CSVEGGGSGSGELFF

V gene: TRBV5-4
J gene: TRBJ2-1
clone size: NA
D gene: TRBD1
CDR3 DNA: TGTGCCAGCAGCGTAGGACAGGGGGCTCTCGAGCAGTTCTTC
CDR3 protein: CASSVGQGALEQFF

V gene: TRBV7-2
J gene: TRBJ2-2
clone size: NA
D gene: NA
CDR3 DNA: TGTGCCAGCAGCTTAACGGACGCCGGGGAGCTGTTTTTT
CDR3 protein: CASSLTDAGELFF